What follows are 27 T cell receptor beta chains derived from one specimen sequenced in a study of T cells in Graves' hyperthyroidism and ophthalmopathy. TCR beta CDR3 regions were amplified from RNA. Initially, a first-round RT-PCR of the TCR CDR3 employed the HTBI primer set. TCRdb fed the multiplex PCR reads into MiXCR, producing one record per CDR3 protein. The sample contains hundreds of thousands of distinct CDR3 sequences, about 15% of which appear only once. The sample taken for sequencing was blood. The receptor source for this set is a woman aged 50 to 60 with Graves' ophthalmopathy.

This clonotype showed up just a few times. CDR3 coding DNA: TGTGCCAGCAGTCGACTTGGTCAGCCCCAGCATTTT. Its protein is CASSRLGQPQHF. The chain has TRBV3-1 and TRBJ1-5; D unclear. CDR1 and CDR2 (germline): LGHDT, YNNKEL (reference sequence). The CDR3 runs 12 residues. V dropped 6 bases and J dropped 6 bases, with 9 bases sitting between them.

This clonotype was seen ten or more times. This chain connects TRBV7-9 to TRBJ2-7; 9 bases are a match to TRBD1. J gave up 6 bases and V 5 bases, and 5 bases lay outside the gene matches. This CDR3 comprises 13 residues. The germline V gene encodes CDR1 SEHNR and CDR2 FQNEAQ (reference sequence). The chain's CDR3 is CASSRDREVEQYF. CDR3 DNA: TGTGCCAGCAGCCGGGACAGGGAGGTCGAGCAGTACTTC.

At least ten counts were recorded for this clonotype. The CDR3 protein is CASSSGLAVTYEQYF. Written as DNA, the CDR3 is TGTGCCAGCAGTTCGGGACTAGCGGTTACCTACGAGCAGTACTTC. This chain connects TRBV27 to TRBJ2-7; 11 bases fit TRBD2. In germline, CDR1 is MNHEY, CDR2 SMNVEV (reference sequence). The CDR3 consists of 15 residues. The V segment lost 4 bases and the J segment 2 bases; nucleotides outside the gene matches: 4.

The chain employs TRBV28 and TRBJ2-2; 8 bases map to TRBD1. The CDR3 is 15 amino acids. V lost 6 bases to trimming and J lost 4 bases; unmatched junction nucleotides: 7. Germline CDR1 MDHEN, CDR2 SYDVKM. CDR3 sequence reads: CASSRGRESTGELFF. The CDR3 DNA reads TGTGCCAGCAGCAGGGGGCGCGAGAGCACCGGGGAGCTGTTTTTT.

In this sample, this clonotype turned up many times. CDR3 nucleotides: TGTGCCAGCAGCCCTCGGACATGGGGTAGTGAAAAACTGTTTTTT. It codes for CASSPRTWGSEKLFF. The chain links TRBV12-3 or TRBV12-4 to TRBJ1-4, with a tentative D call TRBD1 (5 bases). The CDR3 contains 15 residues. V shed 6 bases and J shed 7 bases, with 18 bases lying between them.

At least ten counts were recorded for this clonotype. The chain links TRBV7-2 to TRBJ2-5, with D perhaps being TRBD1 or TRBD2 (5 bases each). The CDR3 contains 14 residues. Germline V CDR1 and CDR2: SGHTA, FQGNSA. Trimming removed 5 bases at V and 5 bases at J, with 15 bases between. Written as DNA, the CDR3 is TGTGCCAGCAGCCCCGGGACGGTGGGTGAGACCCAGTACTTC. Amino acids: CASSPGTVGETQYF.

This clonotype has a handful of counts. This sequence joins TRBV6-1 and TRBJ2-7; 9 bases are a match to TRBD2. V trimming: 3 bases; J trimming: 4 bases; junction bases outside the gene matches: 4. This CDR3 is 14 amino acids long. CDR1 MNHNS and CDR2 SASEGT come from the germline V gene. This CDR3 reads CASSDRLADYEQYF. DNA of the CDR3: TGTGCCAGCAGTGACCGACTAGCGGATTACGAGCAGTACTTC.

This clonotype came up many times. This chain links TRBV11-2 with TRBJ2-5, with D perhaps matching TRBD2 (6 bases). The CDR3 runs 14 residues. Trimming removed 5 bases at V and 4 bases at J, with 14 bases between. Germline lookup yields CDR1 SGHAT and CDR2 FQNNGV. The CDR3 DNA reads TGTGCCAGCAGCAAGACGGGAGAGGGAGAGACCCAGTACTTC. Protein sequence: CASSKTGEGETQYF.

This clonotype was detected ten times or more. The chain couples TRBV7-2 to TRBJ2-3; tentatively, D is TRBD2 (6 bases). The germline CDR1 and CDR2 sequences are SGHTA and FQGNSA. Trimming cost V 5 bases and J 6 bases, with 15 bases left between them. This CDR3 spans 14 amino acids. CDR3 bases: TGTGCCAGCAGCCCCGATATGCGGGGTGATACGCAGTATTTT. Amino acid sequence: CASSPDMRGDTQYF. Full variable domain (outside the CDR3, taken from reference TRBV7-2 and TRBJ2-3): GAGVSQSPSNKVTEKGKDVELRCDPISGHTALYWYRQSLGQGLEFLIYFQGNSAPDKSGLPSDRFSAERTGGSVSTLTIQRTQQEDSAVYLCASSPDMRGDTQYFGPGTRLTVL.

This clonotype was found many times. The rearrangement joins TRBV29-1 to TRBJ2-7; D perhaps matches TRBD1 (6 bases). The CDR3 length is 12 residues. V was pared by 8 bases and J by 3 bases, with 14 bases between. Germline V lookup: CDR1 SQVTM, CDR2 ANQGSEA. The CDR3 DNA reads TGCAGCTTTACAGGACAGATCTACGAGCAGTACTTC. This sequence encodes CSFTGQIYEQYF.

This clonotype was seen repeatedly, ten times or more. V and J are TRBV27 and TRBJ2-1; TRBD1 matches at 10 bases. The CDR3 is made up of 16 amino acids. After removal of 2 bases from V and 3 bases from J, the junction contained 4 bases not matched to a gene. Germline values: CDR1 MNHEY, CDR2 SMNVEV (reference sequence). The DNA of the CDR3 is TGTGCCAGCAGTTTAAAGGACAGGGGGTACTACAATGAGCAGTTCTTC. Its protein is CASSLKDRGYYNEQFF.

This clonotype was counted ten times or more. V usage is TRBV20-1 and J usage is TRBJ2-5; no firm D call. Germline lookup yields CDR1 DFQATT and CDR2 SNEGSKA (reference sequence). The CDR3 totals 12 residues. V was clipped by 0 bases and J by 1 base, with 3 bases between them. This CDR3 reads CSARDRQETQYF. The DNA for the CDR3 is TGCAGTGCTAGAGATCGCCAAGAGACCCAGTACTTC.

This clonotype was seen ten or more times. The rearrangement joins TRBV12-3 or TRBV12-4 to TRBJ2-2; TRBD2 aligns across 9 bases. The CDR3 consists of 17 residues. The V and J ends lost 2 bases and 4 bases, in that order; junction bases with no gene match: 8. This CDR3 is CASSLTLAGEITGELFF. In DNA, the CDR3 is TGTGCCAGCAGTTTAACCTTAGCGGGAGAGATCACCGGGGAGCTGTTTTTT.

This clonotype was picked up many times. The V gene is TRBV30, the J gene TRBJ1-1, with D uncertain. Trimming took off 3 bases at V and 2 bases at J, with 10 bases between the two ends. This CDR3 region has 13 residues. Germline CDR1 is GTSNPN and CDR2 is SVGIG (reference sequence). For the CDR3, the DNA is TGTGCCTGGAGGGTTTCGGAAAACACTGAAGCTTTCTTT. It codes for CAWRVSENTEAFF.

The chain employs TRBV27 and TRBJ1-4, with a possible D match to TRBD1 (6 bases). Trimming took 5 bases from V and 10 from J, leaving 20 bases between them. In germline, CDR1 is MNHEY, CDR2 SMNVEV (reference sequence). The CDR3 has 15 residues. The CDR3 reads CASSPEQGRRGKLFF. CDR3 bases: TGTGCCAGCAGTCCGGAACAGGGTAGGAGAGGAAAACTGTTTTTT. The full variable domain, rest sourced from reference TRBV27 and TRBJ1-4, is EAQVTQNPRYLITVTGKKLTVTCSQNMNHEYMSWYRQDPGLGLRQIYYSMNVEVTDKGDVPEGYKVSRKEKRNFPLILESPSPNQTSLYFCASSPEQGRRGKLFFGSGTQLSVL.

This chain uses TRBV2 with TRBJ2-1, with D perhaps being TRBD1 or TRBD2 (5 bases each). Trimming removed 3 bases from V and 6 bases from J, with 12 bases in between. Per the germline V gene, CDR1 is SNHLY and CDR2 is FYNNEI. This CDR3 is built from 14 residues. DNA of the CDR3: TGTGCCAGCAGTGAGGGGGTGACCCGCAATGAGCAGTTCTTC. Amino acid sequence: CASSEGVTRNEQFF.

The chain uses TRBV3-2 and TRBJ2-5; the D call of TRBD2 is as the table states it, not checked on the DNA. TRBV3-2 is classified as a pseudogene. There are 16 residues in the CDR3. CDR3 amino acids: CASSQGGGLAEETQYF. DNA for the CDR3: TGTGCCAGCAGCCAAGGCGGGGGACTAGCGGAAGAGACCCAGTACTTC.

The chain carries TRBV6-2 or TRBV6-3 and TRBJ2-7; 9 nucleotides line up with TRBD1. The germline V gene encodes CDR1 MNHEY and CDR2 SVGEGT. The CDR3 consists of 15 residues. Germline trimming cut 5 bases from V and 4 bases from J; bases unmatched to any gene: 9. CDR3 coding DNA: TGTGCCAGCAGTGTCCACACCGGGACAGGGTACGAGCAGTACTTC. Translating it yields CASSVHTGTGYEQYF.

In its sample, this clonotype was seen many times. V and J are TRBV29-1 and TRBJ1-2; no clear D. The CDR3 length is 11 residues. CDR1 SQVTM and CDR2 ANQGSEA come from the germline V gene. V was trimmed by 3 bases and J by 4 bases, leaving 6 bases between them. The CDR3 DNA follows: TGCAGCGTTGACGCATCCTATGGCTACACCTTC. Encoded protein: CSVDASYGYTF.

The genes are TRBV29-1 and TRBJ2-1, with a possible D match to TRBD2 (6 bases). The J call may not be correct, given that the DNA end is closer to TRBJ2-7. CDR3 length equals 14 residues. Germline values: CDR1 SQVTM, CDR2 ANQGSEA. The DNA of the CDR3 is TGCAGCGTTGAAGCCCGACTAGTTCGCAATGAGCAGTACTTC. It translates to CSVEARLVRNEQYF.

This clonotype was counted at least ten times. The chain combines TRBV20-1 with TRBJ2-7; D is perhaps TRBD2 (5 bases). V lost 2 bases and J lost 1, with 9 bases in between. The germline CDR1 and CDR2 sequences are DFQATT and SNEGSKA (reference sequence). The CDR3 spans 13 residues. Here the CDR3 DNA reads TGCAGTGCTAGATTGGGAGCTTCCTACGAGCAGTACTTC. Translating gives CSARLGASYEQYF.

The chain is built from TRBV19 and TRBJ2-1; 8 nucleotides agree with TRBD2. V lost 5 bases to trimming and J lost 2 bases; unmatched junction nucleotides: 8. Germline loops: CDR1 LNHDA, CDR2 SQIVND (reference sequence). The CDR3 is 16 amino acids. CDR3 sequence reads: CASSPRGASAYNEQFF. The CDR3 region has the DNA TGTGCCAGTAGTCCGCGGGGGGCGAGCGCCTACAATGAGCAGTTCTTC.

The sample holds many counts of this clonotype. V gene TRBV6-1 combines with J gene TRBJ2-1; 10 bases line up with TRBD2. The CDR3 runs to 17 residues. V shed 3 bases, J shed 7 bases, and the junction held 12 bases outside the gene matches. From germline, CDR1 is MNHNS and CDR2 SASEGT. Here the CDR3 DNA reads TGTGCCAGCAGTGAGGCGGGATGGACTAGCGGATATAATGAGCAGTTCTTC. Encoded protein: CASSEAGWTSGYNEQFF.

The chain links TRBV10-3 to TRBJ2-1; 7 bases are shared with TRBD1. This CDR3 spans 16 amino acids. Germline loops: CDR1 ENHRY, CDR2 SYGVKD. V was clipped by 3 bases and J by 5 bases; unmatched bases: 10. The CDR3 DNA reads TGTGCCATCAGTGAATGGATCGGGACAGCCGACAATGAGCAGTTCTTC. Protein sequence: CAISEWIGTADNEQFF.

The rearrangement links TRBV19 to TRBJ1-5; TRBD1 matches 8 bases. V lost 11 bases, J lost 2 bases, and 5 bases stayed unmatched. The CDR3 sequence is 13 residues long. CDR1 and CDR2 (germline): LNHDA, SQIVND (reference sequence). The CDR3 is CASGGVGNQPQHF. The CDR3 bases are TGTGCCTCAGGGGGCGTTGGCAATCAGCCCCAGCATTTT.

The chain employs TRBV15 and TRBJ2-3; maybe TRBD2 (6 bases). Germline V CDR1 and CDR2: LNHNV, YYDKDF (reference sequence). This CDR3 region has 15 residues. V was clipped by 0 bases and J by 6 bases, with 13 bases between them. CDR3 nucleotide sequence: TGTGCCACCAGCAGAGATCGACTAGTTGGCGATACGCAGTATTTT. This codes for CATSRDRLVGDTQYF. Supplemented by reference TRBV15 and TRBJ2-3, the full variable domain reads DAMVIQNPRYQVTQFGKPVTLSCSQTLNHNVMYWYQQKSSQAPKLLFHYYDKDFNNEADTPDNFQSRRPNTSFCFLDIRSPGLGDTAMYLCATSRDRLVGDTQYFGPGTRLTVL.

This clonotype was picked up many times. The rearrangement joins TRBV7-2 to TRBJ1-1; 7 bases line up with TRBD1. The CDR3 sequence is 15 residues long. With 5 bases clipped from V and 1 base from J, the junction kept 7 bases outside the gene matches. In germline, CDR1 is SGHTA, CDR2 FQGNSA. The CDR3 reads CASSVNRGPNTEAFF. CDR3 in DNA: TGTGCCAGCAGCGTTAACAGGGGACCGAACACTGAAGCTTTCTTT.